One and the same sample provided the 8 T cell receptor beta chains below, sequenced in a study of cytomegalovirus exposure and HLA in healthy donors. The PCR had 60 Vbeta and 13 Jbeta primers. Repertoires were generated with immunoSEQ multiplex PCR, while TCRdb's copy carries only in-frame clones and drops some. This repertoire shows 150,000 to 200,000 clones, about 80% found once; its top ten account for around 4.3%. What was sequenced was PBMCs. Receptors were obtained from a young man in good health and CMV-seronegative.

The CDR3 bases are TGTGCCAGCAGCTTAGGGAGACAGGGTCAAACAGATACGCAGTATTTT. The encoded protein is CASSLGRQGQTDTQYF. This chain connects TRBV7-3 to TRBJ2-3, with 7 bases aligning to TRBD1. J was trimmed by 3 bases and V by 2 bases; bases with no gene match: 8. The CDR3 sequence is 16 residues long. Germline V gene sequence: CDR1 SGHTA, CDR2 FQGTGA. The full variable domain, in which reference TRBV7-3 and TRBJ2-3 provide the parts outside the CDR3, is GAGVSQTPSNKVTEKGKYVELRCDPISGHTALYWYRQSLGQGPEFLIYFQGTGAADDSGLPNDRFFAVRPEGSVSTLKIQRTERGDSAVYLCASSLGRQGQTDTQYFGPGTRLTVL.

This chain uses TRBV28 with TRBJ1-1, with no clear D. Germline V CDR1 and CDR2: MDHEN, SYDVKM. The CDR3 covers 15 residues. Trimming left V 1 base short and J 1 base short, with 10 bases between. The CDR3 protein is CASSLLRAPNTEAFF. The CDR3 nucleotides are TGTGCCAGCAGTTTATTGAGAGCCCCGAACACTGAAGCTTTCTTT.

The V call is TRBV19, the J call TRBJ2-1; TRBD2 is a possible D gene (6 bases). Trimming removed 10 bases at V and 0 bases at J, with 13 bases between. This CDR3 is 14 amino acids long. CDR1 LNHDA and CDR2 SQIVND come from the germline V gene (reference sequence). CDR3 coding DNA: TGTGCCACCTTCATGGGGGGCTCCTACAATGAGCAGTTCTTC. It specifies CATFMGGSYNEQFF.

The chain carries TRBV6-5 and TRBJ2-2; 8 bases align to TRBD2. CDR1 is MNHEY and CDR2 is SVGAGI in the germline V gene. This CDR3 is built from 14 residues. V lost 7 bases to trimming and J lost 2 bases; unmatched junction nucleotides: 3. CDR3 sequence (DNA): TGTGCCAGCACCGGGGGGGTTAACACCGGGGAGCTGTTTTTT. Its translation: CASTGGVNTGELFF.

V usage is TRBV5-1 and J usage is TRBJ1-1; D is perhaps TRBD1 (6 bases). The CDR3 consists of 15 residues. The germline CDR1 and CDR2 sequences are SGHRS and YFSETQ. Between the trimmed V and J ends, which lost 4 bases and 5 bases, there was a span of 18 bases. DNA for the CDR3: TGCGCCAGCAGCCCACTACAGGGAACGGGTACTGAAGCTTTCTTT. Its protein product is CASSPLQGTGTEAFF.

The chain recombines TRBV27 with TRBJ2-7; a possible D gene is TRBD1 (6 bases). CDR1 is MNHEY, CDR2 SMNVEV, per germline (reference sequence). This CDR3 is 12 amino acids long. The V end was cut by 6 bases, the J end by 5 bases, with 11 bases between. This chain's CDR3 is CASSRTVDEQYF. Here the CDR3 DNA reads TGTGCCAGCAGCCGGACAGTCGACGAGCAGTACTTC.

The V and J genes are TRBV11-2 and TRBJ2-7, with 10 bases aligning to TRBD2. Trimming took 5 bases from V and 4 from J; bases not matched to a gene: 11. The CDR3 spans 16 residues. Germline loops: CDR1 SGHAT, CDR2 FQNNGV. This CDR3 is CASSEIYSGGSYEQYF. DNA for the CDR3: TGTGCCAGCAGCGAAATCTATAGCGGGGGGTCGTACGAGCAGTACTTC. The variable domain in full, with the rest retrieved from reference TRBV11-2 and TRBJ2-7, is EAGVAQSPRYKIIEKRQSVAFWCNPISGHATLYWYQQILGQGPKLLIQFQNNGVVDDSQLPKDRFSAERLKGVDSTLKIQPAKLEDSAVYLCASSEIYSGGSYEQYFGPGTRLTVT.

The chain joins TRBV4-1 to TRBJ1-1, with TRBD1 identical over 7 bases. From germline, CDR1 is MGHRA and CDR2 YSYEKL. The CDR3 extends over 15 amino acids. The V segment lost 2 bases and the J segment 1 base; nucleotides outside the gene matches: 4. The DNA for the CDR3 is TGCGCCAGCAGCCAACTGGGACAGCAGAACACTGAAGCTTTCTTT. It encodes CASSQLGQQNTEAFF.